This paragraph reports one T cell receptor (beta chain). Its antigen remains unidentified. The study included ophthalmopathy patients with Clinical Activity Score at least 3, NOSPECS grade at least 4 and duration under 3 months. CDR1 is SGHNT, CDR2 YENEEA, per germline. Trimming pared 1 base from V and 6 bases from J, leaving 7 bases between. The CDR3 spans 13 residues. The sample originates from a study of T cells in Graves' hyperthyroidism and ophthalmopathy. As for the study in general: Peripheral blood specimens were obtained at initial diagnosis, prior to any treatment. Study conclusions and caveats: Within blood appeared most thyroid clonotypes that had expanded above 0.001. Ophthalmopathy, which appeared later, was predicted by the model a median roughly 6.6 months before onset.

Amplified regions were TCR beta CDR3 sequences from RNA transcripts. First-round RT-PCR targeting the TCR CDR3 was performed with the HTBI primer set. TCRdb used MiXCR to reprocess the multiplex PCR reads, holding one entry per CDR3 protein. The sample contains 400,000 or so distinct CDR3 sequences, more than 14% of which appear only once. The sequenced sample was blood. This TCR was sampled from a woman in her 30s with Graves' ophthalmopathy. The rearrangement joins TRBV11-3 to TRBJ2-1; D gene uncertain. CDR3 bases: TGTGCCAGCAGCTTAGGGGCAGCCAATGAGCAGTTCTTC. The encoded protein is CASSLGAANEQFF.